The entry below describes one T cell receptor beta chain. Its antigen is as yet unknown. These data come from a study of shared clonotypes between healthy human individuals. Regarding the study as a whole: Some clonotypes were shared by all four sorted-subset donors, while others were not shared. The non-shared ones had lower generation probabilities than the shared ones. The genetic and exposure-history diversity represented was limited by few donors.

Trimming took 0 bases from V and 5 from J, leaving 7 bases between them. Germline values: CDR1 KGHSY, CDR2 FQNENV. The CDR3 covers 13 residues. Using immunoSEQ multiplex PCR, the repertoire was profiled, and TCRdb retains in-frame clones only, with some absent. The profile shows hundreds of thousands of clones, roughly 95% of them singletons. Cells designated naive CD8 were CD45RO-negative and were positively selected for CCR7, with terminally differentiated effector memory CD45RA+ cells excluded. Those who donated were healthy HIV-negative adults, with no recent acute infections or vaccinations reported.

The genes are TRBV16 and TRBJ2-5, with D unclear. The TCR sequence derives from a woman under 40 in good health. Material for sequencing was naive CD8+ T cells sorted from blood. The DNA of the CDR3 is TGTGCCAGCAGCCAATCGGATGCTGAGACCCAGTACTTC. This encodes CASSQSDAETQYF.